This T cell receptor (beta chain) was sequenced in a study of long-term antiretroviral therapy in people with HIV. Study-level points and caveats: Diversity rose after ART but stayed below transplant donor controls.

Germline V gene lookup returns CDR1 ENHRY and CDR2 SYGVKD. The CDR3 runs 13 residues. Trimming shortened V by 7 bases and J by 0 bases, and 10 bases separated the two germline ends. An immunoSEQ assay, version v3.0, was performed at survey level. Here immunoSEQ multiplex PCR was the method, and the copy in TCRdb shows in-frame clones only, minus some. The top ten clones hold about 9% of a sample with roughly 25,000 clones, approximately 95% of them seen once. With regard to this clone: Its antigen remains unidentified.

This chain connects TRBV10-3 to TRBJ2-7, with D perhaps assigned TRBD1 or TRBD2 (5 bases each). The specimen comprised unsorted PBMCs, sampled 7.6 years after starting antiretroviral therapy. This receptor was obtained from a woman aged 35 to 49 with HIV. Written as DNA, the CDR3 is TGTGCCATCATAGGGGAGCTCTCCTACGAGCAGTACTTC. This gives the protein CAIIGELSYEQYF.